These T cell receptor beta chains were read from a single sample in a study of shared clonotypes between healthy human individuals. Libraries were prepared by immunoSEQ multiplex PCR; TCRdb keeps only in-frame clonotypes and omits some of them. This repertoire shows about 2.3 million clones, 80% to 95% found once; its top ten account for about 0.37%. What was sequenced was naive CD4+ T cells from PBMCs. These receptors came from a man between 18 and 35 years old in good health. Some clones in this sample may be carry-over from other donors' samples. Both conserved end residues are part of each CDR3. D genes are given only for firm matches. Clone size, where shown, is once, few, many, or a class for clones that have expanded.

- | TRBJ1-5 | - | TRBV28 | TGTGCCAGCAGTTTTGGCCTGGGGGAGGCTAGGGTTCAGCCCCAGCATTTT | CASSFGLGEARVQPQHF
TRBD1 | TRBJ1-5 | few | TRBV2 | TGTGCCAGCAGTGGAACAGGGGATCAGCCCCAGCATTTT | CASSGTGDQPQHF
- | TRBJ2-1 | - | TRBV5-1 | TGCGCCAGCAGCTCCCTCAGGGATAATGAGCAGTTCTTC | CASSSLRDNEQFF
- | TRBJ2-2 | - | TRBV5-1 | TGCGCCAGCAGCCAACGCGGCGGTCGGGTGACCGGGGAGCTGTTTTTT | CASSQRGGRVTGELFF
- | TRBJ2-7 | - | TRBV28 | TGTGCCAGCAGTTTAACAGGGAGGTACGAGCAGTACTTC | CASSLTGRYEQYF
- | TRBJ2-7 | once | TRBV28 | TGTGCCAGCAGTTTTCGGGCAGGAATCTTCTACGAGCAGTACTTC | CASSFRAGIFYEQYF
- | TRBJ1-2 | - | TRBV5-1 | TGCGCCAGCAGCCCGCAAGACAGTAACTATGGCTACACCTTC | CASSPQDSNYGYTF
- | TRBJ2-7 | - | TRBV2 | TGTGCCAGCAGTGGGGACGGCTCCTACGAGCAGTACTTC | CASSGDGSYEQYF
TRBD2 | TRBJ2-1 | - | TRBV2 | TGTGCCAGCAGTCAACTAGCGGGCGAAGAGCAGTTCTTC | CASSQLAGEEQFF
- | TRBJ2-4 | - | TRBV15 | TGTGCCACCAGCGGAAGAATAGGCATTCAGTACTTC | CATSGRIGIQYF
- | TRBJ2-1 | - | TRBV29-1 | TGCAGCGGAAGGCCCAGCTCCTACAATGAGCAGTTCTTC | CSGRPSSYNEQFF
TRBD1 | TRBJ2-5 | once | TRBV29-1 | TGCAGCGTTAGGGACAGGGGTGTGGGGGAGACCCAGTACTTC | CSVRDRGVGETQYF
TRBD2 | TRBJ2-7 | once | TRBV9 | TGTGCCAGCAGCATAAATAGCGGGAGGGTCTACGAGCAGTACTTC | CASSINSGRVYEQYF
- | TRBJ2-7 | - | TRBV27 | TGTGCCAGCAGTCGGCTCGCGGTGGCCTACGAGCAGTACTTC | CASSRLAVAYEQYF
- | TRBJ2-1 | - | TRBV11-3 | TGTGCCAGCAGCTTTAGGGACGCTTACAATGAGCAGTTCTTC | CASSFRDAYNEQFF
- | TRBJ2-1 | once | TRBV30 | TGTGCCTGGAGTGGGTCGGGAGTCAAAAATGAGCAGTTCTTC | CAWSGSGVKNEQFF
TRBD1 | TRBJ2-5 | - | TRBV29-1 | TGCAGCGTAACTCCGGGACAGGGACAAGAGACCCAGTACTTC | CSVTPGQGQETQYF